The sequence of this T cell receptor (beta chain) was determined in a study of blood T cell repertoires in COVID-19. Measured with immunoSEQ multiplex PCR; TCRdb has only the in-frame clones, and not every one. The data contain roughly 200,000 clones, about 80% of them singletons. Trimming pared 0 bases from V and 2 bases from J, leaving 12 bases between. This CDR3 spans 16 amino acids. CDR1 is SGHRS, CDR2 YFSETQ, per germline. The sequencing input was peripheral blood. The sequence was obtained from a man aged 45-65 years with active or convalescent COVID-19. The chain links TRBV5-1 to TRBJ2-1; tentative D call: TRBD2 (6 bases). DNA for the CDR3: TGCGCCAGCAGCTTGGTTTTAGGCGGGGCCTACAATGAGCAGTTCTTC. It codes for CASSLVLGGAYNEQFF.